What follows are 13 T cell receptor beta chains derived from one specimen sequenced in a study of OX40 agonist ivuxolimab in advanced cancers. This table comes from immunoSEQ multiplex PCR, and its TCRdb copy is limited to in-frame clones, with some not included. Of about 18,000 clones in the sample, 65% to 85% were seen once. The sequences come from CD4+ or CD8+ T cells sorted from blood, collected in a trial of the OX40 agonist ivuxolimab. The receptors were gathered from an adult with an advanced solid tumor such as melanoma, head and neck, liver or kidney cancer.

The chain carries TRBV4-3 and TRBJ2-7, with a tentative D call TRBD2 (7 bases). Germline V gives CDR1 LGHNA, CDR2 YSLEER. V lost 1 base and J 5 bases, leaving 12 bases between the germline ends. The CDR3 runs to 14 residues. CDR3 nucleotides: TGCGCCAGCAGCCAAGTAACGGGGGGCAACGAGCAGTACTTC. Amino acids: CASSQVTGGNEQYF.

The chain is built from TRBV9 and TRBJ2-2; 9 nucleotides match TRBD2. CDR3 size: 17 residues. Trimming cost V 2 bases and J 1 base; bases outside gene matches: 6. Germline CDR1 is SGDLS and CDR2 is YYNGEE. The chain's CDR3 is CASSVTQRGVNTGELFF. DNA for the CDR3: TGTGCCAGCAGCGTCACCCAGCGGGGGGTGAACACCGGGGAGCTGTTTTTT.

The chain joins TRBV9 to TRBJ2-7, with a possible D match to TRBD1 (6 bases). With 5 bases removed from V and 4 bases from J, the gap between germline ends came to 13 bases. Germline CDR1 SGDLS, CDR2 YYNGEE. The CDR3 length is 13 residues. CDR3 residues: CASSAGQTYEQYF. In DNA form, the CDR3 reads TGTGCCAGCAGTGCAGGACAGACGTACGAGCAGTACTTC.

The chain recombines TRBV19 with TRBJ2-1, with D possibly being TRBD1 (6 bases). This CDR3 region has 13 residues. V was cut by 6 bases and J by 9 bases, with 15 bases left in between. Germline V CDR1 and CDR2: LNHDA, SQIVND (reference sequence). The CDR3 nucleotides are TGTGCCAGTAGCAATGGGGGCGTAGGTGAGCAGTTCTTC. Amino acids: CASSNGGVGEQFF.

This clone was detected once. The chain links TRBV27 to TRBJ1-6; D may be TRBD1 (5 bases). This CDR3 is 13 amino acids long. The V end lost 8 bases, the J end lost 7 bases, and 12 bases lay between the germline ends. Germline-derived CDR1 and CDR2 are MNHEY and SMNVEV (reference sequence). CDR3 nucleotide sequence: TGTGCCAGCCTCGGGGCACCGAATTCACCCCTCCACTTT. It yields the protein CASLGAPNSPLHF.

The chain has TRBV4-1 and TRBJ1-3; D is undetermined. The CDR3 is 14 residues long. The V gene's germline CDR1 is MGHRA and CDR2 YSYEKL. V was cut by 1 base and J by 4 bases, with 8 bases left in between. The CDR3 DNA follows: TGCGCCAGCAGCCAAGGACCTCAGGGAAACACCATATATTTT. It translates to CASSQGPQGNTIYF.

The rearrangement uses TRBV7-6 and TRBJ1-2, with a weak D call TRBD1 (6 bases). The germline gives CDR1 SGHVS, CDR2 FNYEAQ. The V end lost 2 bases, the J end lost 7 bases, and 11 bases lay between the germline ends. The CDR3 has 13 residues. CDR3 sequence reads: CASSLSGAGGYTF. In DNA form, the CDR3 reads TGTGCCAGCAGCTTATCAGGGGCCGGTGGCTACACCTTC. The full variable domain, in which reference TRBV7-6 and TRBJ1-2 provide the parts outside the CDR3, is GAGVSQSPRYKVTKRGQDVALRCDPISGHVSLYWYRQALGQGPEFLTYFNYEAQQDKSGLPNDRFSAERPEGSISTLTIQRTEQRDSAMYRCASSLSGAGGYTFGSGTRLTVV.

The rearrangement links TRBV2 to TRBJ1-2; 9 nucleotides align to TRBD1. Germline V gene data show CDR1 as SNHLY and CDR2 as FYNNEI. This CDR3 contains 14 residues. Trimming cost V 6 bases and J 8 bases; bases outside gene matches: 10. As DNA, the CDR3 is TGTGCCAGCAGAGTACAGGGACAGGGAGACGGCTACACCTTC. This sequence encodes CASRVQGQGDGYTF.

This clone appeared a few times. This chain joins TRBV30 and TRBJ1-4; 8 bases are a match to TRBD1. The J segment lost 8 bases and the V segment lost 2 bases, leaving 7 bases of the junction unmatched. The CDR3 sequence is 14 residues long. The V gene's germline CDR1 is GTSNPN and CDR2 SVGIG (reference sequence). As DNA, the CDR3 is TGTGCCTGGAGTCCGGACAGGGAATTGGAAAAACTGTTTTTT. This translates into CAWSPDRELEKLFF. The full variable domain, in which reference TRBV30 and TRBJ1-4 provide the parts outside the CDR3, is SQTIHQWPATLVQPVGSPLSLECTVEGTSNPNLYWYRQAAGRGLQLLFYSVGIGQISSEVPQNLSASRPQDRQFILSSKKLLLSDSGFYLCAWSPDRELEKLFFGSGTQLSVL.

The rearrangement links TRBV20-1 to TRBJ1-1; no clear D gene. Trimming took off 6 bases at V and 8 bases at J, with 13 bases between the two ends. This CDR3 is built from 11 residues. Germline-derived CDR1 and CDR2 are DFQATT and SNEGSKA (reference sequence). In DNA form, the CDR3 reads TGCAGTGCGGAAAAGGGTTCCGAAGCTTTCTTT. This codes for CSAEKGSEAFF.

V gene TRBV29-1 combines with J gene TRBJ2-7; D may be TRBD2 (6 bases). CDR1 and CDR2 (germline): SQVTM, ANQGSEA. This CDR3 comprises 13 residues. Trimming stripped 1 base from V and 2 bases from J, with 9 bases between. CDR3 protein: CSVEGGEPYEQYF. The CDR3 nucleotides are TGCAGCGTTGAAGGGGGGGAGCCCTACGAGCAGTACTTC.

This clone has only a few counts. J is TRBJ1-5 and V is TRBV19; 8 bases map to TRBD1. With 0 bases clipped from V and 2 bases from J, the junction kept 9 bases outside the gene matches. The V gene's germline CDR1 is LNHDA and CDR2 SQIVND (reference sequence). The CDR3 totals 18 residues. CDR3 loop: CASSIDFRAGGRNQPQHF. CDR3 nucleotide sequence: TGTGCCAGTAGTATAGATTTCAGGGCAGGGGGCCGCAATCAGCCCCAGCATTTT. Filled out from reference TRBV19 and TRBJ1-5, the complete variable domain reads DGGITQSPKYLFRKEGQNVTLSCEQNLNHDAMYWYRQDPGQGLRLIYYSQIVNDFQKGDIAEGYSVSREKKESFPLTVTSAQKNPTAFYLCASSIDFRAGGRNQPQHFGDGTRLSIL.

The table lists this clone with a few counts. In DNA, the CDR3 is TGTGCCAGCAGCGGGACAGGGGGCGGGGAGACCCAGTACTTC. This translates into CASSGTGGGETQYF. The chain has TRBV5-5 and TRBJ2-5, with 12 bases matching TRBD1. The CDR3 loop spans 14 amino acids. The germline gives CDR1 SGHKS, CDR2 YYEKEE (reference sequence). V trimming: 4 bases; J trimming: 5 bases; junction bases outside the gene matches: 3.